This T cell receptor beta chain was documented in a study of early T cells in non-severe SARS-CoV-2 infection. On the study more broadly: Chains were unpaired, as sequencing was done on bulk RNA from unsorted whole blood.

Findings and limits, study-wide: Reliance on VDJdb matching favored anti-spike CD8 responses; private and CD4 specificities were missed.

Molecules of cDNA were individually given unique molecular identifiers that were attached to them. A single record per CDR3 protein comes from TCRdb applying MiXCR to the 5' RACE reads. Here the sample spans tens of thousands of distinct CDR3 sequences, around 10% being singletons. This CDR3 has 15 residues. Per the germline V gene, CDR1 is LGHDT and CDR2 is YNNKEL (reference sequence). Germline trimming cut 6 bases from V and 5 bases from J; bases unmatched to any gene: 6. Only a few counts were recorded for this clonotype. Its antigen remains unknown. The chain uses TRBV3-1 and TRBJ2-1, with 11 bases matching TRBD2. The specimen sequenced was whole blood. This clonotype was sampled from an adult who was a healthcare worker with PCR-confirmed SARS-CoV-2 infection or an uninfected control (not recorded which). The CDR3 loop reads CASRKGTSGNNEQFF. Written as DNA, the CDR3 is TGTGCCAGCAGGAAAGGGACTAGCGGTAACAATGAGCAGTTCTTC.